A single sample is the source of the 3 T cell receptor beta chains below, sequenced in a study of cytomegalovirus exposure and HLA in healthy donors. Using immunoSEQ multiplex PCR, the repertoire was profiled, and TCRdb retains in-frame clones only, with some absent. The data hold nearly 200,000 clones, with 80% to 90% observed a single time. The specimen was PBMCs. These receptors originate from a woman younger than 45 in good health and CMV-seropositive.

J is TRBJ2-3 and V is TRBV2; 7 nucleotides agree with TRBD2. The germline gives CDR1 SNHLY, CDR2 FYNNEI. The CDR3 runs 15 residues. Losses at the gene ends were 3 bases for V and 3 bases for J; bases not matched to a gene: 6. CDR3 region: CASSEIGRRTDTQYF. The CDR3 nucleotides read TGTGCCAGCAGTGAGATCGGGAGGAGGACAGATACGCAGTATTTT.

The rearrangement joins TRBV2 to TRBJ2-5; D unclear. CDR3 size: 10 residues. Germline V gene sequence: CDR1 SNHLY, CDR2 FYNNEI. Trimming left V 7 bases short and J 2 bases short, with 2 bases between. The CDR3 region has the DNA TGTGCCAGCACTCAAGAGACCCAGTACTTC. This encodes CASTQETQYF.

The rearrangement uses TRBV7-6 and TRBJ1-4; TRBD1 is a possible D gene (5 bases). Germline CDR1 is SGHVS and CDR2 is FNYEAQ. The CDR3 spans 17 residues. V shed 2 bases and J shed 6 bases, with 19 bases lying between them. DNA of the CDR3: TGTGCCAGCAGCTTACGGTATCGTCGGGGGGAGGATGAAAAACTGTTTTTT. This encodes CASSLRYRRGEDEKLFF.